Detailed here is one T cell receptor beta chain. The data stem from a study of blood T cell repertoires in COVID-19. Measured with immunoSEQ multiplex PCR; TCRdb has only the in-frame clones, and not every one. The table lists a few hundred thousand clones, just over 85% of them singletons. Cohorts were determined from participant-reported clinical history. Germline loops: CDR1 LNHDA, CDR2 SQIVND (reference sequence). Trimming cost V 6 bases and J 7 bases; bases outside gene matches: 11. The CDR3 runs to 15 residues. The sequenced sample consisted of PBMCs or T cells enriched from blood (not recorded which). The chain carries TRBV19 and TRBJ2-4; 8 bases agree with TRBD1. The sequence came from a woman aged 40 to 50 with acute COVID-19. Here the CDR3 reads CASSKDRAIQNIQYF. Here the CDR3 DNA reads TGTGCCAGTAGCAAGGACAGGGCAATTCAGAACATTCAGTACTTC.